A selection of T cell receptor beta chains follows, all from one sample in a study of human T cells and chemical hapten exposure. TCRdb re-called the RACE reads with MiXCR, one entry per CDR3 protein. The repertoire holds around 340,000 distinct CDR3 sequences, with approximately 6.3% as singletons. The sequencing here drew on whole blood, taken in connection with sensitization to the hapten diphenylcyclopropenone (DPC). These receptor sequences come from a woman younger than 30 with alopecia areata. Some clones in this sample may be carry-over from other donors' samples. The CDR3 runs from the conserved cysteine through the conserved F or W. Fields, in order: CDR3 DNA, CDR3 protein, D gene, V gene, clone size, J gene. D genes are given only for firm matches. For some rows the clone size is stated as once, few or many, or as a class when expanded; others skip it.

cdr3_nt: TGTGCCAGCAAGCGGGTCGACACCGGGGAGCTGTTTTTT
cdr3_aa: CASKRVDTGELFF
d_call: -
v_call: TRBV12-3/TRBV12-4
clone_size: many
j_call: TRBJ2-2

cdr3_nt: TGCGCCAGCAGCTTTGGGCCGGACGAGCAGTACTTC
cdr3_aa: CASSFGPDEQYF
d_call: -
v_call: TRBV5-1
clone_size: many
j_call: TRBJ2-7

cdr3_nt: TGTGCCAGCAGTTTAGGGGGCCAGCAAGGCTACACCTTC
cdr3_aa: CASSLGGQQGYTF
d_call: -
v_call: TRBV12-3/TRBV12-4
clone_size: medium-sized
j_call: TRBJ1-2

cdr3_nt: TGTGCCAGCAGCTTGGAACAAAATGAAAAACTGTTTTTT
cdr3_aa: CASSLEQNEKLFF
d_call: -
v_call: TRBV5-6
clone_size: -
j_call: TRBJ1-4

cdr3_nt: TGTGCCAGCAGCGTAGACCTGGCAGGGGGAAATGGTGAGCAGTTCTTC
cdr3_aa: CASSVDLAGGNGEQFF
d_call: TRBD1
v_call: TRBV9
clone_size: -
j_call: TRBJ2-1

cdr3_nt: TGCGCCAGCAGCCAAGATCTCAGTGGCACAGATACGCAGTATTTT
cdr3_aa: CASSQDLSGTDTQYF
d_call: -
v_call: TRBV4-3
clone_size: many
j_call: TRBJ2-3

cdr3_nt: TGTGCCAGCAGTCCGCCCTGGACTGGCGAAGCTTTCTTT
cdr3_aa: CASSPPWTGEAFF
d_call: -
v_call: TRBV27
clone_size: -
j_call: TRBJ1-1

cdr3_nt: TGTGCCAGCAGTCCGGGGGGTACGAACACTGAAGCTTTCTTT
cdr3_aa: CASSPGGTNTEAFF
d_call: -
v_call: TRBV28
clone_size: many
j_call: TRBJ1-1

cdr3_nt: TGTGCCAGCAGCCTTGGGACAGAAGCCACCGGGGAGCTGTTTTTT
cdr3_aa: CASSLGTEATGELFF
d_call: TRBD1
v_call: TRBV7-2
clone_size: many
j_call: TRBJ2-2

cdr3_nt: TGCAGCGTTGAAGGTGCGAGGGGGGCGAGCTCCTACAATGAGCAGTTCTTC
cdr3_aa: CSVEGARGASSYNEQFF
d_call: -
v_call: TRBV29-1
clone_size: medium-sized
j_call: TRBJ2-1

cdr3_nt: TGTGCCAGCAGCCAGGCCGGGACTAGGAGCACAGATACGCAGTATTTT
cdr3_aa: CASSQAGTRSTDTQYF
d_call: TRBD2
v_call: TRBV4-2
clone_size: many
j_call: TRBJ2-3

cdr3_nt: TGTGCCAGCAGTTTAGAATCAGGGGCTTTCTTT
cdr3_aa: CASSLESGAFF
d_call: -
v_call: TRBV12-3/TRBV12-4
clone_size: few
j_call: TRBJ1-1

cdr3_nt: TGTGCCAGCAGTTCCCCCGACGCGAAAAATGAAGCTTTCTTT
cdr3_aa: CASSSPDAKNEAFF
d_call: -
v_call: TRBV27
clone_size: many
j_call: TRBJ1-1

cdr3_nt: TGCAGTGCTAAGCCGGGACAGGGGATGCCTGAAGCTTTCTTT
cdr3_aa: CSAKPGQGMPEAFF
d_call: TRBD1
v_call: TRBV20-1
clone_size: few
j_call: TRBJ1-1

cdr3_nt: TGTGCCAGCAGCTTATCGGCCGCAAGAGCCGGTTACAATGAGCAGTTCTTC
cdr3_aa: CASSLSAARAGYNEQFF
d_call: -
v_call: TRBV11-3
clone_size: -
j_call: TRBJ2-1

cdr3_nt: TGTGCCAGCAGCCAAGGTCACATTAATGAAAAACTGTTTTTT
cdr3_aa: CASSQGHINEKLFF
d_call: -
v_call: TRBV4-2
clone_size: -
j_call: TRBJ1-4

cdr3_nt: TGCAGTGCTAGCCGAAGCGGGCCACAACCCTACAATGAGCAGTTCTTC
cdr3_aa: CSASRSGPQPYNEQFF
d_call: -
v_call: TRBV20-1
clone_size: many
j_call: TRBJ2-1

cdr3_nt: TGTGCCAGCAGTGCGACCCTTAGCTCCTATAATTCACCCCTCCACTTT
cdr3_aa: CASSATLSSYNSPLHF
d_call: -
v_call: TRBV6-5
clone_size: few
j_call: TRBJ1-6

cdr3_nt: TGCAGTGCTAGTATCAGGACAGGGGAAAATGAGCAGTTCTTC
cdr3_aa: CSASIRTGENEQFF
d_call: TRBD1
v_call: TRBV20-1
clone_size: few
j_call: TRBJ2-1

cdr3_nt: TGCGCCAGCAGCCAAGGGACTAGCGGAAACGAGCAGTACTTC
cdr3_aa: CASSQGTSGNEQYF
d_call: TRBD2
v_call: TRBV4-3
clone_size: many
j_call: TRBJ2-7

cdr3_nt: TGTGCCAGCTCACCGTTATACAATGAGCAGTTCTTC
cdr3_aa: CASSPLYNEQFF
d_call: -
v_call: TRBV18
clone_size: many
j_call: TRBJ2-1

cdr3_nt: TGCGCCAGCAGCCAAGATTGGCGGTTGCCAGCGGGGGGCACAGATACGCAGTATTTT
cdr3_aa: CASSQDWRLPAGGTDTQYF
d_call: TRBD2
v_call: TRBV4-3
clone_size: many
j_call: TRBJ2-3

cdr3_nt: TGTGCCAGCACCCCCGCAGGGAATCAGCCCCAGCATTTT
cdr3_aa: CASTPAGNQPQHF
d_call: -
v_call: TRBV6-6
clone_size: many
j_call: TRBJ1-5

cdr3_nt: TGTGCCAGCAGCTCTACGGACACGCGCACAGATACGCAGTATTTT
cdr3_aa: CASSSTDTRTDTQYF
d_call: -
v_call: TRBV11-3
clone_size: few
j_call: TRBJ2-3

cdr3_nt: TGTGCCAGGGGGGGACAGGGACAGGAGGAGACCCAGTACTTC
cdr3_aa: CARGGQGQEETQYF
d_call: TRBD1
v_call: TRBV2
clone_size: few
j_call: TRBJ2-5

cdr3_nt: TGTGCCAGCAGTTTGGGCCCCTTTGCGGGGACTCAAGAGACCCAGTACTTC
cdr3_aa: CASSLGPFAGTQETQYF
d_call: -
v_call: TRBV28
clone_size: many
j_call: TRBJ2-5

cdr3_nt: TGCGCCAGCAGCTTAGCGGGTGAGAATCAGCCCCAGCATTTT
cdr3_aa: CASSLAGENQPQHF
d_call: -
v_call: TRBV5-1
clone_size: few
j_call: TRBJ1-5

cdr3_nt: TGTGCCAGCAGCCCCCCGACAGGGGTTGATCAGCCCCAGCATTTT
cdr3_aa: CASSPPTGVDQPQHF
d_call: TRBD1
v_call: TRBV7-9
clone_size: few
j_call: TRBJ1-5

cdr3_nt: TGTGCCAGCAGTGTTTCTCGTAGCGATGAAAAACTGTTTTTT
cdr3_aa: CASSVSRSDEKLFF
d_call: -
v_call: TRBV25-1
clone_size: few
j_call: TRBJ1-4

cdr3_nt: TGCGCCAGCAGCCAAGAATTCAGGAGGGCAGGTCAGCCCCAGCATTTT
cdr3_aa: CASSQEFRRAGQPQHF
d_call: -
v_call: TRBV4-3
clone_size: -
j_call: TRBJ1-5

cdr3_nt: TGTGCCAGCAGTTACTCTGTACAATTAAATCAGCCCCAGCATTTT
cdr3_aa: CASSYSVQLNQPQHF
d_call: -
v_call: TRBV6-6
clone_size: many
j_call: TRBJ1-5

cdr3_nt: TGTGCCAGTAGTATGGGACAGGGCCTCACAGATACGCAGTATTTT
cdr3_aa: CASSMGQGLTDTQYF
d_call: TRBD1
v_call: TRBV19
clone_size: -
j_call: TRBJ2-3

cdr3_nt: TGTGCCAGCAGACGACTAGCGGGGGCGCGGTTGCAGTTCTTC
cdr3_aa: CASRRLAGARLQFF
d_call: TRBD2
v_call: TRBV6-1
clone_size: many
j_call: TRBJ2-1

cdr3_nt: TGTGCCAGCAGTTTCTGCGAGCAGTACTTC
cdr3_aa: CASSFCEQYF
d_call: -
v_call: TRBV6-2/TRBV6-3
clone_size: few
j_call: TRBJ2-7

cdr3_nt: TGTGCCAGCAGCTCGCTAGCGGCCCGGGAGACCCAGTACTTC
cdr3_aa: CASSSLAARETQYF
d_call: TRBD2
v_call: TRBV7-9
clone_size: many
j_call: TRBJ2-5

cdr3_nt: TGTGCCAGCAGCGAGGGATTCAACTATGGCTACACCTTC
cdr3_aa: CASSEGFNYGYTF
d_call: -
v_call: TRBV5-6
clone_size: many
j_call: TRBJ1-2

cdr3_nt: TGTGCCAGCAGTGGCCGGGACAGGGTCTACGAGCAGTACTTC
cdr3_aa: CASSGRDRVYEQYF
d_call: TRBD1
v_call: TRBV28
clone_size: -
j_call: TRBJ2-7

cdr3_nt: TGTGCCAGCGGAGGGACAGGGTCTGCGAGCTCCTATAATTCACCCCTCCACTTT
cdr3_aa: CASGGTGSASSYNSPLHF
d_call: TRBD1
v_call: TRBV2
clone_size: many
j_call: TRBJ1-6

cdr3_nt: TGTGCCAGCAGCTCCCGGACTAGCGCAGATACGCAGTATTTT
cdr3_aa: CASSSRTSADTQYF
d_call: TRBD2
v_call: TRBV11-2
clone_size: many
j_call: TRBJ2-3

cdr3_nt: TGTGCCAGCAGTTGGCGGGACAACACAGATGGCTACACCTTC
cdr3_aa: CASSWRDNTDGYTF
d_call: -
v_call: TRBV6-6
clone_size: many
j_call: TRBJ1-2

cdr3_nt: TGTGCCAGCAGCCCGCGTGGACAGAGCACAGATACGCAGTATTTT
cdr3_aa: CASSPRGQSTDTQYF
d_call: -
v_call: TRBV11-3
clone_size: many
j_call: TRBJ2-3

cdr3_nt: TGTGCCAGCAGTCATACTAGCGGGGGGGCGTCAGATACGCAGTATTTT
cdr3_aa: CASSHTSGGASDTQYF
d_call: TRBD2
v_call: TRBV2
clone_size: many
j_call: TRBJ2-3

cdr3_nt: TGCGCCAGCAGCCCCTCCCTCGGGGCCGACACCGGGGAGCTGTTTTTT
cdr3_aa: CASSPSLGADTGELFF
d_call: -
v_call: TRBV4-3
clone_size: many
j_call: TRBJ2-2

cdr3_nt: TGTGCCAGCAGTCGGGGGATTAATCAGCCCCAGCATTTT
cdr3_aa: CASSRGINQPQHF
d_call: -
v_call: TRBV2
clone_size: -
j_call: TRBJ1-5

cdr3_nt: TGTGCCAGCAGCCCTGTACCGCTAACAGATACGCAGTATTTT
cdr3_aa: CASSPVPLTDTQYF
d_call: -
v_call: TRBV5-6
clone_size: many
j_call: TRBJ2-3

cdr3_nt: TGTGCCAGCAGCTTGGCTATCACGAACACTGAAGCTTTCTTT
cdr3_aa: CASSLAITNTEAFF
d_call: -
v_call: TRBV7-9
clone_size: -
j_call: TRBJ1-1

cdr3_nt: TGTGCCAGCAGCCCCGGGACGGTTTACAATGAGCAGTTCTTC
cdr3_aa: CASSPGTVYNEQFF
d_call: -
v_call: TRBV12-3/TRBV12-4
clone_size: many
j_call: TRBJ2-1

cdr3_nt: TGTGCCAGCAGCCCCGGGACTAGCGATCTCGAAGTGCAGTACTTC
cdr3_aa: CASSPGTSDLEVQYF
d_call: TRBD2
v_call: TRBV4-2
clone_size: few
j_call: TRBJ2-7

cdr3_nt: TGTGCCAGCAGCTTGCCGAACAGTATGTTGTTC
cdr3_aa: CASSLPNSMLF
d_call: -
v_call: TRBV6-6
clone_size: many
j_call: TRBJ2-7

cdr3_nt: TGCAGCGTTGAACCTCTAGCGGGGGCCCTCTCCTACGAGCAGTACTTC
cdr3_aa: CSVEPLAGALSYEQYF
d_call: TRBD2
v_call: TRBV29-1
clone_size: -
j_call: TRBJ2-7

cdr3_nt: TGTGCCAGCAGCTTAGCGGGAAGGGGGAGTTCACCCCTCCACTTT
cdr3_aa: CASSLAGRGSSPLHF
d_call: -
v_call: TRBV7-2
clone_size: -
j_call: TRBJ1-6